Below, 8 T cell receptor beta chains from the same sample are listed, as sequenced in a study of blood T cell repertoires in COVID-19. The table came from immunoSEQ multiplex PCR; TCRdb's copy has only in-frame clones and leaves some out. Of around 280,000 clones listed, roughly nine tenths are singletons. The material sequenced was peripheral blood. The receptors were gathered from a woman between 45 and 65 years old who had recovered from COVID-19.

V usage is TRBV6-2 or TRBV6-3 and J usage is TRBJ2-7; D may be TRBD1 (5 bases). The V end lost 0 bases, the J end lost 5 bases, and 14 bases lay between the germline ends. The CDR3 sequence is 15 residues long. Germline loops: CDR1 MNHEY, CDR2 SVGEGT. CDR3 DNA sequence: TGTGCCAGCAGTTACTCTCAGGGAAGGCTTGACGAGCAGTACTTC. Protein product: CASSYSQGRLDEQYF.

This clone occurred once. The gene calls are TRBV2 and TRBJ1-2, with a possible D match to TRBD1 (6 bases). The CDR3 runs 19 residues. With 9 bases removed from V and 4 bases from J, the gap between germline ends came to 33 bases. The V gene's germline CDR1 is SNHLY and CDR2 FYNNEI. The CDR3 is CASTHTRDNQRGRGYGYTF. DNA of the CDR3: TGTGCCAGTACTCATACCCGGGACAACCAAAGAGGTCGGGGCTATGGCTACACCTTC.

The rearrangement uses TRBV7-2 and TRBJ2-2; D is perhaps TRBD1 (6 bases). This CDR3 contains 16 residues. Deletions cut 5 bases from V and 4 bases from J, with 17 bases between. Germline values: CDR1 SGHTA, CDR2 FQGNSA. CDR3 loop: CASSRPPGHPTGELFF. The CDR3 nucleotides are TGTGCCAGCAGCCGGCCTCCGGGACACCCCACCGGGGAGCTGTTTTTT.

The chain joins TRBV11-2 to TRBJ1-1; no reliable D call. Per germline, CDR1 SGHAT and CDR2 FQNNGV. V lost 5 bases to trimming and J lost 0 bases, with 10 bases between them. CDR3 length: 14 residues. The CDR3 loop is CASSAIRMNTEAFF. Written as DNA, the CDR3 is TGTGCCAGCAGCGCCATCAGGATGAACACTGAAGCTTTCTTT. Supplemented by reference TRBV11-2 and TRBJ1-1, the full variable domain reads EAGVAQSPRYKIIEKRQSVAFWCNPISGHATLYWYQQILGQGPKLLIQFQNNGVVDDSQLPKDRFSAERLKGVDSTLKIQPAKLEDSAVYLCASSAIRMNTEAFFGQGTRLTVV.

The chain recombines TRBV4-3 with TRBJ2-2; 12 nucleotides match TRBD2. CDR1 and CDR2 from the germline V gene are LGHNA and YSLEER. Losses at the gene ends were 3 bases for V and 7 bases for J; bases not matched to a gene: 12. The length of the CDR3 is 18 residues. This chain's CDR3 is CASSQVLAGGKGGGELFF. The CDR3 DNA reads TGCGCCAGCAGCCAGGTCCTAGCGGGGGGGAAAGGTGGCGGGGAGCTGTTTTTT.

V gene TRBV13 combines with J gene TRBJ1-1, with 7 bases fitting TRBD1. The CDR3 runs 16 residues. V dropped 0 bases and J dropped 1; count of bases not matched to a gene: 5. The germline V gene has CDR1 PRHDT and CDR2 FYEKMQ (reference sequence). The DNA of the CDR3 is TGTGCCAGCAGCTTAGGCCCCCGGGACAGGAACACTGAAGCTTTCTTT. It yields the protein CASSLGPRDRNTEAFF.

CDR3 sequence: CASSVAGGNSPLHF. CDR3 nucleotide sequence: TGTGCCAGCAGCGTAGCAGGGGGTAATTCACCCCTCCACTTT. This chain uses TRBV9 with TRBJ1-6, with 7 bases fitting TRBD1. The V segment lost 0 bases and the J segment 6 bases; nucleotides outside the gene matches: 0. The CDR3 length is 14 residues. CDR1 is SGDLS, CDR2 YYNGEE, per germline.

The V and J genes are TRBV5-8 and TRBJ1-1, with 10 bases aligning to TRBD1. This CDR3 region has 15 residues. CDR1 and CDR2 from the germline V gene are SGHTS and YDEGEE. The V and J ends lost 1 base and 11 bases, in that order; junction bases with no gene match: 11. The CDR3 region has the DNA TGTGCCAGCAGCTTGACCCCCGGGACAGGGGTTGTGGCTTTCTTT. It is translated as CASSLTPGTGVVAFF. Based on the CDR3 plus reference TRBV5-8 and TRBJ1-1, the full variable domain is EAGVTQSPTHLIKTRGQQATLRCSPISGHTSVYWYQQALGLGLQFLLWYDEGEERNRGNFPPRFSGRQFPNYSSELNVNALELEDSALYLCASSLTPGTGVVAFFGQGTRLTVV.